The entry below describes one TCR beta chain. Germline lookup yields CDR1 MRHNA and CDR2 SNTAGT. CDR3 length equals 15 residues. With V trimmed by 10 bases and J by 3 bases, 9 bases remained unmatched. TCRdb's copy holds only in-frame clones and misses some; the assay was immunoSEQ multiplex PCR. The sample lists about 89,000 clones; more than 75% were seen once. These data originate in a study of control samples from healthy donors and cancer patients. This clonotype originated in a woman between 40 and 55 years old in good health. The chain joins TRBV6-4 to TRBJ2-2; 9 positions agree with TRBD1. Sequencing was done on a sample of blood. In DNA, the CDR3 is TGTGCCACCCGGACAGGGGAGGAGGACACCGGGGAGCTGTTTTTT. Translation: CATRTGEEDTGELFF.